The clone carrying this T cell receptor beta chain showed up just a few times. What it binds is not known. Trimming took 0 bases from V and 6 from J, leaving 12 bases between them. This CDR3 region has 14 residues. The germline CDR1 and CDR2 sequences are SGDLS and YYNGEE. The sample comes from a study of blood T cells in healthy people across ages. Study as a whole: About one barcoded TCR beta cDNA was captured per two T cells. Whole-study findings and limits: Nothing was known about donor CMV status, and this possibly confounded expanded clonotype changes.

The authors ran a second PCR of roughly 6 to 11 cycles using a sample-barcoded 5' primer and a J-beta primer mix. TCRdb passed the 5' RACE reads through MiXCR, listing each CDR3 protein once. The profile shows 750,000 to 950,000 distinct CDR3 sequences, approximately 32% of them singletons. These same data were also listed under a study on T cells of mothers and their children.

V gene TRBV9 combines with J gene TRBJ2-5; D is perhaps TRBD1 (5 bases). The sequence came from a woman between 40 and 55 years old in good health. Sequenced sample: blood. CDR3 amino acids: CASSVGRGVKTQYF. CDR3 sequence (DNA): TGTGCCAGCAGCGTAGGTAGGGGCGTGAAGACCCAGTACTTC.